Presented here are 20 T cell receptor beta chains from one specimen sequenced in a study of cytomegalovirus exposure and HLA in healthy donors. The assay was immunoSEQ multiplex PCR, and TCRdb's table has in-frame clones only and misses some. The sample shows roughly 310,000 clones, roughly 86% of them seen only once. The sample comprised PBMCs. These receptors all stem from a man aged 25-45 years in good health and CMV-seronegative.

The J gene is TRBJ1-2, the V gene TRBV9; 8 positions match TRBD1. The CDR3 loop spans 14 amino acids. After removal of 4 bases from V and 7 bases from J, the junction contained 9 bases not matched to a gene. CDR1 and CDR2 (germline): SGDLS, YYNGEE. The CDR3 protein is CASSKPTGGFGYTF. CDR3 nucleotide sequence: TGTGCCAGCAGCAAACCAACAGGGGGTTTTGGCTACACCTTC.

This chain joins TRBV29-1 and TRBJ2-2; 8 positions match TRBD1. There are 14 residues in the CDR3. CDR1 is SQVTM, CDR2 ANQGSEA, per germline. J was trimmed by 2 bases and V by 4 bases; bases with no gene match: 3. The CDR3 DNA reads TGCAGCGTTGCAGGGGGCGAAAACACCGGGGAGCTGTTTTTT. Protein product: CSVAGGENTGELFF.

This sequence joins TRBV7-6 and TRBJ2-5; the match to TRBD1 covers 9 bases. The CDR3 extends over 15 amino acids. Germline-derived CDR1 and CDR2 are SGHVS and FNYEAQ. Trimming took 0 bases from V and 3 from J; bases not matched to a gene: 2. The chain's CDR3 is CASSLAGQGKETQYF. The DNA of the CDR3 is TGTGCCAGCAGCTTAGCCGGACAGGGGAAAGAGACCCAGTACTTC.

V gene TRBV29-1 combines with J gene TRBJ2-2; 7 bases line up with TRBD1. Trimming cost V 5 bases and J 3 bases; bases outside gene matches: 9. The CDR3 spans 15 residues. In germline, CDR1 is SQVTM, CDR2 ANQGSEA. CDR3 nucleotides: TGCAGCGTTCGATCGGCTCAGGGGGACACCGGGGAGCTGTTTTTT. It specifies CSVRSAQGDTGELFF.

The rearrangement uses TRBV2 and TRBJ2-7; D unclear. The CDR3 has 16 amino acids. The germline V gene encodes CDR1 SNHLY and CDR2 FYNNEI. Trimming took 6 bases from V and 0 from J, leaving 18 bases between them. The DNA of the CDR3 is TGTGCCAGCAGCCACACGTTAGCTACTCTCTCCTACGAGCAGTACTTC. As protein: CASSHTLATLSYEQYF.

The rearrangement uses TRBV5-4 and TRBJ2-5; TRBD2 agrees at 8 bases. V trimming: 4 bases; J trimming: 6 bases; junction bases outside the gene matches: 8. CDR1 and CDR2 from the germline V gene are SGHNT and YYREEE (reference sequence). The CDR3 has 14 amino acids. CDR3 sequence reads: CASSTGLEEKTQYF. CDR3 in DNA: TGTGCCAGCAGCACGGGACTAGAGGAAAAGACCCAGTACTTC.

The chain is built from TRBV7-8 and TRBJ2-7; D gene ambiguous. The germline V gene encodes CDR1 SGHVS and CDR2 FQNEAQ. V was pared by 5 bases and J by 5 bases, with 7 bases between. The CDR3 is made up of 11 amino acids. CDR3 protein: CASSRGNEQYF. The CDR3 DNA sequence: TGTGCCAGCAGCCGAGGTAACGAGCAGTACTTC. Full variable domain (outside the CDR3, taken from reference TRBV7-8 and TRBJ2-7): GAGVSQSPRYKVAKRGQDVALRCDPISGHVSLFWYQQALGQGPEFLTYFQNEAQLDKSGLPSDRFFAERPEGSVSTLKIQRTQQEDSAVYLCASSRGNEQYFGPGTRLTVT.

V and J are TRBV6-6 and TRBJ2-2; D might be TRBD2 (6 bases). The CDR3 is 13 amino acids. Trimming removed 0 bases from V and 13 bases from J, with 12 bases in between. Per the germline V gene, CDR1 is MNHNY and CDR2 is SVGAGI (reference sequence). The CDR3 nucleotides are TGTGCCAGCAGTTACTCAGTAGGAGCGGGGCTGTTTTTT. Amino acids: CASSYSVGAGLFF.

The chain employs TRBV27 and TRBJ2-1, with TRBD2 as a possible D gene (7 bases). V lost 8 bases and J 3 bases, leaving 17 bases between the germline ends. CDR1 and CDR2 from the germline V gene are MNHEY and SMNVEV (reference sequence). This CDR3 has 15 amino acids. The chain's CDR3 is CASHDGGARYNEQFF. CDR3 nucleotide sequence: TGTGCCAGCCACGATGGGGGGGCGCGCTACAATGAGCAGTTCTTC.

V usage is TRBV9 and J usage is TRBJ2-7; TRBD2 might be the D (6 bases). Trimming took 2 bases from V and 0 from J, leaving 12 bases between them. CDR1 SGDLS and CDR2 YYNGEE come from the germline V gene. The CDR3 covers 15 residues. The CDR3 DNA reads TGTGCCAGCAGCGTCTCTCCGGGGGACTCCTACGAGCAGTACTTC. Amino acids: CASSVSPGDSYEQYF.

The rearrangement uses TRBV29-1 and TRBJ2-3; D remains unclear. V gave up 6 bases and J gave up 0 bases, with 4 bases separating them. Looked up from germline, CDR1 is SQVTM and CDR2 is ANQGSEA. The CDR3 totals 11 residues. The CDR3 here is CSVRSTDTQYF. The CDR3 bases are TGCAGCGTCAGGAGCACAGATACGCAGTATTTT.

V usage is TRBV4-1 and J usage is TRBJ2-5, with TRBD2 matching 11 bases. CDR1 is MGHRA, CDR2 YSYEKL, per germline. V lost 5 bases, J lost 4 bases, and 9 bases stayed unmatched. The CDR3 contains 16 residues. CDR3 loop: CASSTSLAGGTETQYF. CDR3 in DNA: TGCGCCAGCAGCACGTCGCTAGCGGGGGGAACAGAGACCCAGTACTTC.

This clone was counted between two and nine times. The chain recombines TRBV6-6 with TRBJ2-1; no firm D call. The CDR3 length is 13 residues. Trimming left V 2 bases short and J 4 bases short, with 6 bases between. The germline V gene encodes CDR1 MNHNY and CDR2 SVGAGI (reference sequence). The chain's CDR3 is CASSYVEYNEQFF. For the CDR3, the DNA is TGTGCCAGCAGTTACGTAGAATACAATGAGCAGTTCTTC.

The rearrangement links TRBV10-2 to TRBJ1-6; D is perhaps TRBD1 (6 bases). The CDR3 has 17 amino acids. Trimming took off 10 bases at V and 3 bases at J, with 22 bases between the two ends. Germline lookup yields CDR1 WSHSY and CDR2 SAAADI. CDR3 sequence (DNA): TGCGCCACTCTAGTACAGGGTCAAGAGATCTATAATTCACCCCTCCACTTT. The encoded protein is CATLVQGQEIYNSPLHF.

The gene calls are TRBV5-1 and TRBJ1-3; no clear D gene. The CDR3 has 14 residues. The germline gives CDR1 SGHRS, CDR2 YFSETQ. Deletions cut 5 bases from V and 3 bases from J, with 12 bases between. The CDR3 DNA reads as TGCGCCAGCAGTCGTGAGGGTAGTGGAAACACCATATATTTT. This gives the protein CASSREGSGNTIYF.

There are a few counts of this clone. The chain couples TRBV6-6 to TRBJ2-2; 9 nucleotides match TRBD1. CDR1 and CDR2 (germline): MNHNY, SVGAGI (reference sequence). CDR3 length: 16 residues. The V gene end was trimmed by 1 base and the J gene end by 1 base; junction bases not matched to a gene: 1. The CDR3 DNA sequence: TGTGCCAGCAGTTACTTGGGACAGGGGAACACCGGGGAGCTGTTTTTT. Translating gives CASSYLGQGNTGELFF.

This chain joins TRBV18 and TRBJ1-2; tentatively, D is TRBD1 (6 bases). Germline values: CDR1 KGHSH, CDR2 LQKENI. The CDR3 consists of 15 residues. V was trimmed by 6 bases and J by 4 bases, leaving 18 bases between them. The CDR3 nucleotides read TGTGCCAGCTCCCATGGTCCAGGGGTTCGCTATGGCTACACCTTC. It yields the protein CASSHGPGVRYGYTF. The full variable domain, its missing parts supplied by reference TRBV18 and TRBJ1-2, is NAGVMQNPRHLVRRRGQEARLRCSPMKGHSHVYWYRQLPEEGLKFMVYLQKENIIDESGMPKERFSAEFPKEGPSILRIQQVVRGDSAAYFCASSHGPGVRYGYTFGSGTRLTVV.

This chain uses TRBV7-2 with TRBJ1-2; maybe TRBD1 (6 bases). The V gene's germline CDR1 is SGHTA and CDR2 FQGNSA. This CDR3 is built from 16 residues. Deletions cut 5 bases from V and 5 bases from J, with 21 bases between. CDR3 amino acids: CASSESTGLFMYGYTF. In DNA form, the CDR3 reads TGTGCCAGCAGCGAATCTACAGGGCTTTTCATGTATGGCTACACCTTC.

This clone was seen a single time. The chain carries TRBV4-1 and TRBJ1-2; perhaps TRBD1 as D (6 bases). The germline V gene encodes CDR1 MGHRA and CDR2 YSYEKL. V lost 5 bases, J lost 4 bases, and 11 bases lay in between. The CDR3 length is 13 residues. The CDR3 region is CASSSRDTYGYTF. CDR3 in DNA: TGCGCCAGCAGCTCCCGGGACACCTATGGCTACACCTTC.

This sequence joins TRBV4-1 and TRBJ2-5; 11 bases agree with TRBD2. Germline trimming cut 1 base from V and 3 bases from J; bases unmatched to any gene: 10. The CDR3 extends over 18 amino acids. Germline values: CDR1 MGHRA, CDR2 YSYEKL. The CDR3 spells CASSQASLLAGAKETQYF. The CDR3 DNA reads TGCGCCAGCAGCCAAGCCTCACTACTAGCGGGGGCCAAAGAGACCCAGTACTTC.